The clone carrying this T cell receptor beta chain appeared many times. Its antigen is not known. These data come from a study of T cells in Graves' hyperthyroidism and ophthalmopathy. Trimming cost V 8 bases and J 8 bases, with 15 bases left between them. The CDR3 spans 11 residues. Germline V CDR1 and CDR2: GTSNPN, SVGIG (reference sequence). It was RNA transcripts that yielded the amplified TCR beta CDR3 regions. During a first-round RT-PCR of the TCR CDR3, the HTBI primer set was used. TCRdb re-derived calls from the multiplex PCR reads in MiXCR, one entry per CDR3 protein. This table has hundreds of thousands of distinct CDR3 sequences, about 20% appearing once. Overall study results and limits: The authors' 13 V-J model separated ophthalmopathy from stable hyperthyroidism.

Ophthalmopathy patients had moderate-to-severe active disease, CAS ≥3, NOSPECS ≥4, and disease duration under 3 months. The clonotype originates from a man aged 25 to 40 with Graves' ophthalmopathy. Material for sequencing was blood. V is TRBV30 and J is TRBJ1-1; possibly TRBD1 for D (6 bases). CDR3 sequence reads: CAHDRGAEAFF. CDR3 coding DNA: TGTGCCCATGACCGGGGGGCAGAAGCTTTCTTT.